The rows below give T cell receptor beta chains drawn from one sample of a study of identical twins. TCRdb passed the 5' RACE reads through MiXCR, listing each CDR3 protein once. The data show 310,000 or so distinct CDR3 sequences, nearly 9.5% seen once. The same data also went into a second study, on yellow fever vaccine responses in identical twins.

The sample consisted of CD8+ T cells sorted from blood. These receptors originate from a young woman in good health. Each CDR3 is given with its conserved first and last residue. A D gene is named only where the DNA matches it firmly. The size entry is marked missing in some rows and otherwise reads once, few, many or a size class.

clone size	D gene	V gene	J gene	CDR3 protein
many	TRBD2	TRBV6-2/TRBV6-3	TRBJ2-7	CASSYAGGYEQYF
many	TRBD1	TRBV27	TRBJ1-6	CASSLTGRAYPLHF
-	-	TRBV27	TRBJ2-7	CASSLSKTGEQYF
many	-	TRBV7-2	TRBJ2-2	CASSLAPGVELFF
-	TRBD1	TRBV5-1	TRBJ2-7	CASSDTGVEQYF
many	-	TRBV29-1	TRBJ2-1	CSVEDGRADNEQFF
few	TRBD2	TRBV5-1	TRBJ2-1	CASEFGASGYNEQFF
many	-	TRBV5-1	TRBJ1-1	CASSLAVTSDTEAFF
-	TRBD1	TRBV27	TRBJ1-4	CASSPRDRGNEKLFF
-	-	TRBV5-6	TRBJ2-1	CASSLAAEQFF
-	-	TRBV11-2	TRBJ2-1	CASSPGLSNEQFF
-	TRBD2	TRBV6-4	TRBJ2-1	CASSDSGTSGGASEQFF
few	-	TRBV29-1	TRBJ2-7	CSVGEDEQYF
few	TRBD1	TRBV5-1	TRBJ2-7	CASSHEPGQGGFGQYF
few	-	TRBV6-2/TRBV6-3	TRBJ1-1	CASSMDIPGTEAFF
-	TRBD2	TRBV7-8	TRBJ2-1	CASSSSLAGGNNEQFF
-	-	TRBV4-1	TRBJ2-7	CASSQVTPGVSEQYF
many	-	TRBV4-2	TRBJ2-3	CASSQGTAGSTDTQYF
few	-	TRBV28	TRBJ1-1	CAAALYKNTEAFF
few	-	TRBV28	TRBJ2-7	CASSRTASYEQYF
few	TRBD2	TRBV20-1	TRBJ2-5	CSARDGLAETQYF
-	-	TRBV7-7	TRBJ2-1	CASTREGHNEQFF
-	TRBD2	TRBV6-2/TRBV6-3	TRBJ2-3	CASSYPTSRVTQYF
-	-	TRBV4-2	TRBJ2-3	CASSQAGIPDTQYF
-	-	TRBV2	TRBJ2-2	CASIEGPYTGEQFF
many	-	TRBV24-1	TRBJ2-2	CATSDFRGTANTGELFF
few	TRBD1	TRBV4-3	TRBJ2-2	CASSPTSGTGGLNTGELFF
few	TRBD2	TRBV29-1	TRBJ2-3	CSVDWRGGMDTQYF
many	-	TRBV29-1	TRBJ2-1	CSVVGLSSYNEQFF
few	-	TRBV20-1	TRBJ2-4	CSARSLGGNIQYF
-	TRBD2	TRBV19	TRBJ2-1	CASSIGGGPFYEQFF
-	TRBD1	TRBV7-9	TRBJ2-7	CASSPTGESYEQYF
-	-	TRBV11-2	TRBJ2-3	CASSLMNTDTQYF
many	-	TRBV29-1	TRBJ2-5	CSVDWGYEETQYF
few	-	TRBV20-1	TRBJ2-7	CSARDLGGGPRSQQYF
many	-	TRBV4-3	TRBJ2-1	CASSLDAGSSYNEQFF
many	-	TRBV7-9	TRBJ2-7	CASSPSPGGVYEQYF
-	-	TRBV29-1	TRBJ1-1	CSGEGNTEAFF
many	TRBD2	TRBV29-1	TRBJ2-1	CSVATSGSSYNEQFF
few	-	TRBV6-2/TRBV6-3	TRBJ2-3	CASSYSSQGERDTQYF
-	-	TRBV20-1	TRBJ2-3	CSANRRGTSTDTQYF
few	-	TRBV10-3	TRBJ2-3	CAISGLGGLSTDTQYF